Presented here are 15 T cell receptor beta chains from one specimen sequenced in a study of PD-1 blockade in classical Hodgkin lymphoma. Sample time point: cycle 4 day 1 (C4D1), after less than 7 weeks of nivolumab. In every patient, relapse followed autologous stem cell transplantation, while exposure to brentuximab vedotin differed. The repertoire was sequenced with immunoSEQ multiplex PCR; TCRdb's copy has only in-frame clones and lacks some. Of about 17,000 clones in the sample, roughly 85% were seen once. The material sequenced was peripheral blood mononuclear cells (PBMCs), taken before the fourth cycle of nivolumab. Receptors were obtained from a human donor with classical Hodgkin lymphoma.

This chain links TRBV5-6 with TRBJ2-7; D call uncertain. V lost 3 bases and J lost 0, with 16 bases in between. Per germline, CDR1 SGHDT and CDR2 YYEEEE. The CDR3 has 16 residues. The DNA of the CDR3 is TGTGCCAGCAGCTCACCGACTGGGGATCGCTCCTACGAGCAGTACTTC. Protein: CASSSPTGDRSYEQYF.

The chain links TRBV19 to TRBJ2-7, with TRBD1 as a possible D gene (6 bases). The germline CDR1 and CDR2 sequences are LNHDA and SQIVND (reference sequence). The CDR3 is 13 amino acids. V lost 5 bases and J 5 bases, leaving 13 bases between the germline ends. The CDR3 is CASSPGTINEQYF. The CDR3 DNA reads as TGTGCCAGTAGTCCCGGGACAATCAACGAGCAGTACTTC.

This clone was recorded a few times. The chain recombines TRBV7-6 with TRBJ1-1; D not resolved. CDR1 is SGHVS and CDR2 is FNYEAQ in the germline V gene. V shed 5 bases and J shed 0 bases, with 13 bases lying between them. The CDR3 consists of 15 residues. CDR3 sequence reads: CASSIPSWMNTEAFF. Written as DNA, the CDR3 is TGTGCCAGCAGCATTCCGTCCTGGATGAACACTGAAGCTTTCTTT.

The J gene is TRBJ2-7, the V gene TRBV27; 10 nucleotides agree with TRBD1. CDR1 and CDR2 (germline): MNHEY, SMNVEV (reference sequence). After removal of 8 bases from V and 3 bases from J, the junction contained 10 bases not matched to a gene. The CDR3 has 15 amino acids. CDR3 loop: CASRSSGTGDYEQYF. As DNA, the CDR3 is TGTGCCAGCCGTAGTTCCGGGACAGGGGACTACGAGCAGTACTTC.

This clone was found once. The genes are TRBV5-1 and TRBJ2-5; D uncertain. This CDR3 region has 14 residues. V dropped 0 bases and J dropped 5 bases, with 11 bases sitting between them. The germline CDR1 and CDR2 sequences are SGHRS and YFSETQ. CDR3 amino acids: CASSLESVSETQYF. The CDR3 coding sequence is TGCGCCAGCAGCTTGGAGTCGGTTAGCGAGACCCAGTACTTC.

The chain uses TRBV25-1 and TRBJ2-5; D may be TRBD2 (5 bases). From germline, CDR1 is MGHDK and CDR2 SYGVNS. The CDR3 extends over 14 amino acids. V lost 6 bases and J 0 bases, leaving 11 bases between the germline ends. CDR3 nucleotides: TGTGCCAGCAGGGACTCGACCTACCAAGAGACCCAGTACTTC. Encoded protein: CASRDSTYQETQYF.

The rearrangement uses TRBV7-8 and TRBJ1-2, with 10 bases fitting TRBD1. The germline V gene encodes CDR1 SGHVS and CDR2 FQNEAQ. The CDR3 runs to 15 residues. J gave up 3 bases and V 5 bases, and 6 bases lay outside the gene matches. CDR3 in amino acids: CASSDLTGGHYGYTF. The CDR3 coding sequence is TGTGCCAGCAGCGACCTGACAGGGGGCCACTATGGCTACACCTTC.

The chain has TRBV7-2 and TRBJ1-6, with D possibly being TRBD1 (5 bases). Trimming cost V 1 base and J 5 bases, with 9 bases left between them. In germline, CDR1 is SGHTA, CDR2 FQGNSA. The CDR3 has 15 amino acids. The DNA for the CDR3 is TGTGCCAGCAGCTTAGACAGGCTGAATAATTCACCCCTCCACTTT. Translation: CASSLDRLNNSPLHF.

The genes are TRBV23-1 and TRBJ2-7; D is undetermined. TRBV23-1 belongs to the ORF category, with a function that is uncertain. The CDR3 runs 17 residues. The ends were cut back, 1 base at V and 4 bases at J, with 20 bases in the middle. CDR3 protein: CASSQFRAQPRGYEQYF. DNA for the CDR3: TGCGCCAGCAGTCAATTCCGAGCACAGCCCCGCGGATACGAGCAGTACTTC.

The V call is TRBV7-9, the J call TRBJ1-2; D remains ambiguous. CDR3 size: 12 residues. The V gene's germline CDR1 is SEHNR and CDR2 FQNEAQ (reference sequence). Trimming removed 5 bases from V and 3 bases from J, with 7 bases in between. The CDR3 DNA follows: TGTGCCAGCAGCCTGGCGGACTATGGCTACACCTTC. Residues: CASSLADYGYTF.

V and J are TRBV6-6 and TRBJ2-1; D gene ambiguous. Trimming left V 8 bases short and J 5 bases short, with 13 bases between. The CDR3 runs to 13 residues. The V gene's germline CDR1 is MNHNY and CDR2 SVGAGI (reference sequence). The CDR3 here is CASRPGVNNEQFF. The DNA of the CDR3 is TGTGCCAGCCGACCTGGCGTAAACAATGAGCAGTTCTTC.

The rearrangement links TRBV5-1 to TRBJ2-1, with D tentatively TRBD1 (5 bases). V lost 1 base and J lost 6, with 17 bases in between. The CDR3 spans 16 residues. Germline CDR1 is SGHRS and CDR2 is YFSETQ. The CDR3 sequence is CASSLFRGVDSNEQFF. DNA for the CDR3: TGCGCCAGCAGCTTGTTTAGGGGCGTCGATAGCAATGAGCAGTTCTTC.

This rearrangement joins TRBV21-1 to TRBJ2-7; the tabulated D call, TRBD1, remains unverified against the DNA. TRBV21-1 represents a pseudogene. The CDR3 runs to 15 residues. CDR3 sequence reads: CASRVPGQDSYEQYF. The CDR3 DNA is TGTGCCAGCAGGGTGCCAGGACAGGACTCCTACGAGCAGTACTTC.

J is TRBJ2-7 and V is TRBV4-3, with TRBD2 identical over 7 bases. The CDR3 has 14 residues. Looked up from germline, CDR1 is LGHNA and CDR2 is YSLEER. V shed 1 base and J 2 bases; nucleotides not matched to a gene: 2. This CDR3 is CASSQVRGAYEQYF. CDR3 nucleotides: TGCGCCAGCAGCCAAGTCCGGGGGGCCTACGAGCAGTACTTC.

The CDR3 loop reads CASSLAGLVTEQYF. The CDR3 DNA is TGCGCCAGCAGCTTGGCGGGACTAGTGACCGAGCAGTACTTC. The chain is built from TRBV5-1 and TRBJ2-7, with 8 bases aligning to TRBD2. Germline assignment: CDR1 SGHRS and CDR2 YFSETQ. Trimming at V came to 0 bases and at J to 6 bases, leaving 5 bases not matched to a gene. This CDR3 region has 14 residues.